This is a list of T cell receptor beta chains from one sample in a study of OX40 agonist ivuxolimab in advanced cancers. Assay: immunoSEQ multiplex PCR; the TCRdb copy retains only in-frame clones and omits some. The data hold about 96,000 clones, with around 90% observed a single time. The material sequenced was CD4+ or CD8+ T cells sorted from blood, taken in a trial of the OX40 agonist ivuxolimab. The receptors were sampled from an adult with an advanced solid tumor such as melanoma, head and neck, liver or kidney cancer. Each CDR3 is given with its conserved first and last residue. A D gene is named only where the DNA matches it firmly. Clone size is shown for a subset of rows, as once, few, many or a class of expanded clone.

D: NA; size: NA; V: TRBV11-3; J: TRBJ1-5; CDR3: CASSPQGSNQPQHF; DNA: TGTGCCAGCAGTCCACAGGGTAGCAATCAGCCCCAGCATTTT
D: TRBD1; size: NA; V: TRBV5-6; J: TRBJ2-4; CDR3: CASSSDRANIQYF; DNA: TGTGCCAGCAGCTCGGACAGGGCAAACATTCAGTACTTC
D: NA; size: NA; V: TRBV4-3; J: TRBJ2-1; CDR3: CASSQDQRAYNEQFF; DNA: TGCGCCAGCAGCCAAGATCAGCGCGCCTACAATGAGCAGTTCTTC
D: TRBD1; size: NA; V: TRBV28; J: TRBJ2-1; CDR3: CASSQRQGISYNEQFF; DNA: TGTGCCAGCAGCCAAAGACAGGGGATCTCCTACAATGAGCAGTTCTTC
D: TRBD2; size: once; V: TRBV7-9; J: TRBJ2-3; CDR3: CASSLGTSGTDTQYF; DNA: TGTGCCAGCAGCTTAGGGACTAGCGGCACAGATACGCAGTATTTT
D: NA; size: NA; V: TRBV9; J: TRBJ2-1; CDR3: CASSVAASYNEQFF; DNA: TGTGCCAGCAGCGTAGCCGCTTCCTACAATGAGCAGTTCTTC
D: NA; size: NA; V: TRBV7-9; J: TRBJ2-3; CDR3: CATRTQYF; DNA: TGTGCCACCAGGACGCAGTATTTT
D: NA; size: NA; V: TRBV6-1; J: TRBJ2-4; CDR3: CASSETFWLTKNIQYF; DNA: TGTGCCAGCAGTGAAACCTTTTGGCTAACCAAAAACATTCAGTACTTC
D: NA; size: NA; V: TRBV14; J: TRBJ1-1; CDR3: CASSQAGRRLNTEAFF; DNA: TGTGCCAGCAGCCAAGCGGGGCGCCGATTGAACACTGAAGCTTTCTTT
D: TRBD1; size: NA; V: TRBV28; J: TRBJ2-2; CDR3: CASSLSKGAGTGELFF; DNA: TGTGCCAGCAGTTTAAGTAAGGGGGCGGGCACCGGGGAGCTGTTTTTT
D: TRBD2; size: NA; V: TRBV28; J: TRBJ2-7; CDR3: CASSLGGGRSYEQYF; DNA: TGTGCCAGCAGCTTGGGTGGCGGGAGGTCCTACGAGCAGTACTTC
D: NA; size: NA; V: TRBV27; J: TRBJ1-5; CDR3: CASSWSRGNQPQHF; DNA: TGTGCCAGCAGTTGGAGTAGAGGAAATCAGCCCCAGCATTTT
D: NA; size: once; V: TRBV19; J: TRBJ2-2; CDR3: CASSIDQGLLAHLGTGELFF; DNA: TGTGCCAGTAGTATAGATCAAGGACTACTAGCTCACCTGGGCACCGGGGAGCTGTTTTTT
D: TRBD1; size: NA; V: TRBV7-3; J: TRBJ2-7; CDR3: CASSRTGGNSYEQYF; DNA: TGTGCCAGCAGCCGAACAGGGGGCAACTCCTACGAGCAGTACTTC
D: NA; size: NA; V: TRBV25-1; J: TRBJ1-2; CDR3: CASSAFGGNYGYTF; DNA: TGTGCCAGCAGTGCCTTTGGGGGGAACTATGGCTACACCTTC
D: TRBD2; size: NA; V: TRBV12-5; J: TRBJ2-5; CDR3: CASGSPQREGYETQYF; DNA: TGTGCTAGTGGTTCCCCTCAGCGGGAGGGGTACGAGACCCAGTACTTC
D: NA; size: once; V: TRBV4-3; J: TRBJ2-7; CDR3: CASSQLIRGEQYF; DNA: TGCGCCAGCAGCCAATTGATACGGGGCGAGCAGTACTTC
D: NA; size: NA; V: TRBV7-3; J: TRBJ2-1; CDR3: CASSLSSPYNEQFF; DNA: TGTGCCAGCAGCTTAAGCTCGCCCTACAATGAGCAGTTCTTC
D: TRBD1; size: NA; V: TRBV10-3; J: TRBJ2-5; CDR3: CAISPGTGGETQYF; DNA: TGTGCCATCAGTCCGGGGACAGGTGGGGAGACCCAGTACTTC
D: TRBD2; size: NA; V: TRBV6-1; J: TRBJ2-1; CDR3: CASNPSGKPNEQFF; DNA: TGTGCCAGCAATCCTAGCGGAAAGCCCAATGAGCAGTTCTTC
D: TRBD2; size: NA; V: TRBV12-5; J: TRBJ2-3; CDR3: CASGLVRRGLAGGTDTQYF; DNA: TGTGCTAGTGGTTTGGTACGGAGAGGACTAGCGGGAGGAACAGATACGCAGTATTTT
D: NA; size: NA; V: TRBV6-1; J: TRBJ2-2; CDR3: CASSANRDTGELFF; DNA: TGTGCCAGCAGTGCAAACAGGGACACCGGGGAGCTGTTTTTT
D: NA; size: once; V: TRBV4-3; J: TRBJ2-2; CDR3: CASSQGGRGTGELFF; DNA: TGCGCCAGCAGCCAAGGGGGTCGCGGCACCGGGGAGCTGTTTTTT
D: NA; size: NA; V: TRBV18; J: TRBJ2-3; CDR3: CASSPKMRDPTDTQYF; DNA: TGTGCCAGCTCACCAAAGATGCGGGACCCCACAGATACGCAGTATTTT
D: NA; size: NA; V: TRBV14; J: TRBJ2-3; CDR3: CASSQVFFYPDTQYF; DNA: TGTGCCAGCAGCCAAGTTTTTTTCTACCCAGATACGCAGTATTTT
D: NA; size: few; V: TRBV11-3; J: TRBJ1-1; CDR3: CASSQNTEAFF; DNA: TGTGCCAGCAGCCAAAACACTGAAGCTTTCTTT
D: TRBD1; size: NA; V: TRBV5-1; J: TRBJ1-4; CDR3: CASSWDRGANEKLFF; DNA: TGCGCCAGCAGCTGGGACAGAGGAGCTAATGAAAAACTGTTTTTT
D: TRBD1; size: NA; V: TRBV9; J: TRBJ2-4; CDR3: CASSGLDRGKNIQYF; DNA: TGTGCCAGCAGCGGATTAGACAGGGGCAAAAACATTCAGTACTTC
D: NA; size: NA; V: TRBV7-6; J: TRBJ2-7; CDR3: CASSLNVYEQYF; DNA: TGTGCCAGCAGCTTAAATGTCTACGAGCAGTACTTC